This TCR beta chain was captured by sequencing in a study of tumor-infiltrating lymphocytes in primary liver carcinoma. Total RNA (approximately 0.5 ug) served as template for TCR beta cDNA synthesis primed by a constant-region primer. ARM-PCR, slightly modified, supplied the TCR beta libraries through three nested multiplex PCR rounds. Each of the first two PCR rounds ran about 9 cycles with TRBV1-TRBV30 forward and C-beta reverse primers. TCRdb processed the multiplex PCR reads anew with MiXCR; each CDR3 protein has one entry. This sample yields 310,000 or so distinct CDR3 sequences, of which about two thirds are seen a single time; roughly 6% belongs to the top ten. CDR1 and CDR2 from the germline V gene are MGHRA and YSYEKL. The CDR3 spans 18 residues. Trimming removed 0 bases from V and 8 bases from J, with 23 bases in between. Unsorted whole blood yielded the blood RNA, and germline DNA was also extracted.

What was sequenced was peripheral blood. The source is a man aged 40-49 years with primary liver carcinoma and hepatitis B virus infection. The chain joins TRBV4-1 to TRBJ2-4; TRBD2 is a possible D gene (7 bases). This CDR3 is CASSQDFPRGGGRDIQYF. CDR3 nucleotide sequence: TGCGCCAGCAGCCAAGATTTCCCGAGGGGGGGGGGGCGTGACATTCAGTACTTC.